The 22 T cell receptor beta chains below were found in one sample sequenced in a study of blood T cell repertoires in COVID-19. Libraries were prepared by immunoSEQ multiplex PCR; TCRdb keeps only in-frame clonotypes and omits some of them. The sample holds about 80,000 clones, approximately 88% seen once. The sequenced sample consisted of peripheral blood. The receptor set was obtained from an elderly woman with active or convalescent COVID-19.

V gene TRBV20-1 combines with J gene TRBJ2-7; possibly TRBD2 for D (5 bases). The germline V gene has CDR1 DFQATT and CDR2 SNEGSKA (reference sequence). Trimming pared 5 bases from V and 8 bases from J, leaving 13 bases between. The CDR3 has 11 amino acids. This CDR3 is CSAGLPRQQYF. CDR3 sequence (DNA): TGCAGTGCTGGACTCCCCCGGCAGCAGTACTTC.

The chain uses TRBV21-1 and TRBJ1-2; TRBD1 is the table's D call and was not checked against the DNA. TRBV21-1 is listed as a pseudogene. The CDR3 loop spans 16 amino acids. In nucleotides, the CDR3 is TGTGCCAGCAGCAAACCTCGGAACAACAGGGGTTGTGGCTACACCTTC. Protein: CASSKPRNNRGCGYTF.

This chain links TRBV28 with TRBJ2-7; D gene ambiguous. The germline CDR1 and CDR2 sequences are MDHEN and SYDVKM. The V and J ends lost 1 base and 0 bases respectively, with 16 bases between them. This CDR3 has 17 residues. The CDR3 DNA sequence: TGTGCCAGCAGTTTATCGGGTGTGGGTGTAGGCTCCTACGAGCAGTACTTC. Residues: CASSLSGVGVGSYEQYF.

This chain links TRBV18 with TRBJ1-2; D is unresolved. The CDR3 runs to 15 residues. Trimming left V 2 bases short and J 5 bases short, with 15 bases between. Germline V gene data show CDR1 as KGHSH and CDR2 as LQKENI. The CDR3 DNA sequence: TGTGCCAGCTCACCAGGCCGGGAAATTGCGTATGGCTACACCTTC. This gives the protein CASSPGREIAYGYTF.

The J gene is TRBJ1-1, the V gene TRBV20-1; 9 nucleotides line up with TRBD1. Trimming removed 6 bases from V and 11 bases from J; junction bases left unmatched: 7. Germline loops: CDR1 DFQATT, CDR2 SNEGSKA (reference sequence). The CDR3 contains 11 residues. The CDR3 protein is CSAAQGALAFF. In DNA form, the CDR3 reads TGCAGTGCGGCACAGGGGGCCTTGGCTTTCTTT.

The CDR3 loop reads CASSLLAGAYEQYF. The DNA for the CDR3 is TGTGCCAGCAGCTTACTAGCGGGGGCCTACGAGCAGTACTTC. V gene TRBV7-2 combines with J gene TRBJ2-7; 10 nucleotides align to TRBD2. With 2 bases clipped from V and 2 bases from J, the junction kept 0 bases outside the gene matches. From germline, CDR1 is SGHTA and CDR2 FQGNSA. CDR3 length: 14 amino acids. The variable domain in full, completed from reference TRBV7-2 and TRBJ2-7, reads GAGVSQSPSNKVTEKGKDVELRCDPISGHTALYWYRQSLGQGLEFLIYFQGNSAPDKSGLPSDRFSAERTGGSVSTLTIQRTQQEDSAVYLCASSLLAGAYEQYFGPGTRLTVT.

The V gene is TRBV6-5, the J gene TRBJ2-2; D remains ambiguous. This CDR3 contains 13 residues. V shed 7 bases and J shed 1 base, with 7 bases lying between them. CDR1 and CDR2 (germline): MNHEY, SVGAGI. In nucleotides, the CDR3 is TGTGCCAGCAACACAGTGAACACCGGGGAGCTGTTTTTT. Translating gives CASNTVNTGELFF.

The CDR3 region has the DNA TGTGCCAGCTCACCACGGCTAGCGGGCGTCTACGAGCAGTACTTC. Translating gives CASSPRLAGVYEQYF. The chain is built from TRBV18 and TRBJ2-7; TRBD2 matches at 8 bases. Trimming at V came to 1 base and at J to 3 bases, leaving 5 bases not matched to a gene. Germline V gene sequence: CDR1 KGHSH, CDR2 LQKENI. This CDR3 has 15 amino acids.

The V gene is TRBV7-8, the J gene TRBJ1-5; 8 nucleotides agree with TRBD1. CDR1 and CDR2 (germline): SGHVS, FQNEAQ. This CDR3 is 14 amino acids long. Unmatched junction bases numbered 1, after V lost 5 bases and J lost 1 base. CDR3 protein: CASSRQGSNQPQHF. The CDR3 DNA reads TGTGCCAGCAGCCGACAGGGGAGCAATCAGCCCCAGCATTTT. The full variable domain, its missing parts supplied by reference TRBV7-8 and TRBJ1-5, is GAGVSQSPRYKVAKRGQDVALRCDPISGHVSLFWYQQALGQGPEFLTYFQNEAQLDKSGLPSDRFFAERPEGSVSTLKIQRTQQEDSAVYLCASSRQGSNQPQHFGDGTRLSIL.

DNA for the CDR3: TGTGCCAGCTCACCATCTTCCAGGGGGGCAGGAGAGCCCCAGCATTTT. Protein product: CASSPSSRGAGEPQHF. The rearrangement links TRBV18 to TRBJ1-5, with TRBD1 matching 7 bases. Germline V gives CDR1 KGHSH, CDR2 LQKENI. V trimming: 2 bases; J trimming: 8 bases; junction bases outside the gene matches: 12. The CDR3 loop spans 16 amino acids.

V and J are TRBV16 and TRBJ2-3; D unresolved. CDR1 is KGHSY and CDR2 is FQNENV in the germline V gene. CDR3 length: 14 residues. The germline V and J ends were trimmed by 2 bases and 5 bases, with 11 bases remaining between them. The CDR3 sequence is CASSQKLSEDTQYF. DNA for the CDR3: TGTGCCAGCAGCCAAAAGTTATCAGAAGATACGCAGTATTTT.

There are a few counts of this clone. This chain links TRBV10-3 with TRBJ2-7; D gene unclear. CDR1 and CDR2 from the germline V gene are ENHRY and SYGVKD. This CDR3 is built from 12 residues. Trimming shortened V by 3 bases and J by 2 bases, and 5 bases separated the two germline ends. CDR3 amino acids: CAISDVAYEQYF. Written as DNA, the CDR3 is TGTGCCATCAGTGACGTTGCCTACGAGCAGTACTTC.

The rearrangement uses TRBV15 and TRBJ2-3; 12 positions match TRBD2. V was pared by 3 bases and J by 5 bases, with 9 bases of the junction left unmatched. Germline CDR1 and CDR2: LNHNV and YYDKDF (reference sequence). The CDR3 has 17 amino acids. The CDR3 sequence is CATSRRLAGGPGDTQYF. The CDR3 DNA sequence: TGTGCCACCAGCAGGAGGCTAGCGGGGGGGCCGGGAGATACGCAGTATTTT.

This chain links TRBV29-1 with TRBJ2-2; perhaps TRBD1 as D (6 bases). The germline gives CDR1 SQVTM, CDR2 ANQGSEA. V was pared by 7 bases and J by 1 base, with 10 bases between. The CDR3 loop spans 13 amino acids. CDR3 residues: CSAKGQNTGELFF. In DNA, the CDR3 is TGCAGCGCCAAGGGACAGAACACCGGGGAGCTGTTTTTT.

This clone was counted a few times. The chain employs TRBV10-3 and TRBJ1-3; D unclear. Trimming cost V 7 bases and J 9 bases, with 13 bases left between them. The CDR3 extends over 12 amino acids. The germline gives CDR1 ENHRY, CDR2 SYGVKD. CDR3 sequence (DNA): TGTGCCATCAATAGTTTAGAGGGCACCATATATTTT. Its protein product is CAINSLEGTIYF.

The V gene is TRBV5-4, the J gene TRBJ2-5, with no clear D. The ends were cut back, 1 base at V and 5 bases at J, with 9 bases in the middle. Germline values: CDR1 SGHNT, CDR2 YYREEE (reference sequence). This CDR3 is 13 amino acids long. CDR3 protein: CASSLQLRETQYF. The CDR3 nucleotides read TGTGCCAGCAGCTTGCAGCTGAGGGAGACCCAGTACTTC.

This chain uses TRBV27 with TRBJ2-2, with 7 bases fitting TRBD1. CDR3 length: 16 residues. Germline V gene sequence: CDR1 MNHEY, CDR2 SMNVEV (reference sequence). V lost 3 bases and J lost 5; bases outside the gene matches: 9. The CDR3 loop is CASSFQGDRLTGELFF. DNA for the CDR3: TGTGCCAGCAGTTTTCAAGGGGACAGACTGACCGGGGAGCTGTTTTTT.

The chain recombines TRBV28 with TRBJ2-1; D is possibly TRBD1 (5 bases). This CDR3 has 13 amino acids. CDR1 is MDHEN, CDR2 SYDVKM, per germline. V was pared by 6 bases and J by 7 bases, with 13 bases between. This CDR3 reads CASSREVGNEQFF. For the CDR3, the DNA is TGTGCCAGCAGCAGGGAAGTAGGAAATGAGCAGTTCTTC.

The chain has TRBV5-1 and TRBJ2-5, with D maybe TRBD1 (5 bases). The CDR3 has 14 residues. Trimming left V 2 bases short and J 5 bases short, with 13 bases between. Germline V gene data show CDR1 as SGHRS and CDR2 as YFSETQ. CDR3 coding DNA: TGCGCCAGCAGCTTCCAGGGCCCCCGGGAGACCCAGTACTTC. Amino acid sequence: CASSFQGPRETQYF.

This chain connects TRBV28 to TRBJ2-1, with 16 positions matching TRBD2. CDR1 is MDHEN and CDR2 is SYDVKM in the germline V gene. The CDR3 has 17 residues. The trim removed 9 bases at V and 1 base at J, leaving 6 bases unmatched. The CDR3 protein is CASEGTSGRGSYNEQFF. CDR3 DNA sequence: TGTGCCAGTGAGGGGACTAGCGGGAGGGGGTCCTACAATGAGCAGTTCTTC.

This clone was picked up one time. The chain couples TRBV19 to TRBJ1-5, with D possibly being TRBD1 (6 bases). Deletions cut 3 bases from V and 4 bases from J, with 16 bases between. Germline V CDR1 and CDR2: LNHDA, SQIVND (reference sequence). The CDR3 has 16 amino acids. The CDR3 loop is CASSIAPRGRNQPQHF. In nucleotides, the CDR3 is TGTGCCAGTAGTATTGCCCCGCGGGGGCGGAATCAGCCCCAGCATTTT. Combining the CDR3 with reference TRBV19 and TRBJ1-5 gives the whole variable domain DGGITQSPKYLFRKEGQNVTLSCEQNLNHDAMYWYRQDPGQGLRLIYYSQIVNDFQKGDIAEGYSVSREKKESFPLTVTSAQKNPTAFYLCASSIAPRGRNQPQHFGDGTRLSIL.

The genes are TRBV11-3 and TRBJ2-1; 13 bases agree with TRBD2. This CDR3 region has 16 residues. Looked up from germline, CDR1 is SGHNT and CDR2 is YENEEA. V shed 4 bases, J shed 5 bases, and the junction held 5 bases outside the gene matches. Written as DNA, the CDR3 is TGTGCCAGCAGCTCCGGGACTAGCGGGGTAAACAATGAGCAGTTCTTC. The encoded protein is CASSSGTSGVNNEQFF.